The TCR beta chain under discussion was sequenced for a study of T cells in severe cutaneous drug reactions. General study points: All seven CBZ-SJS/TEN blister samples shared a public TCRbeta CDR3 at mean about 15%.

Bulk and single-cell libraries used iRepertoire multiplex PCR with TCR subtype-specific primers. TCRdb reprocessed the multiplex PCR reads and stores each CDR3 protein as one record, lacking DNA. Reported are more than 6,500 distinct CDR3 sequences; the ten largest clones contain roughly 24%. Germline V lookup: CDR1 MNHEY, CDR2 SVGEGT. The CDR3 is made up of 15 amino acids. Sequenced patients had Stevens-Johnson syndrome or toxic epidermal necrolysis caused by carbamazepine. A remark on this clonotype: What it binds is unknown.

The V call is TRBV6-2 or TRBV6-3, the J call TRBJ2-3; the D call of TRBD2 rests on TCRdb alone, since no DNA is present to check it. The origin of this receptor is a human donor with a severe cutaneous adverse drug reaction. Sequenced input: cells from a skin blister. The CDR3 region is CASTPGAGETDTQYF.